Below are 27 T cell receptor beta chains sequenced from a single sample in a study of response to subunit inactivated influenza vaccine. TCRdb used MiXCR to reprocess the RT-PCR reads, holding one entry per CDR3 protein. This table holds 600,000 to 850,000 distinct CDR3 sequences, 14% found once. The starting material was PBMCs from blood, obtained less than 15 days before vaccination. The receptors were sampled from a man aged 45-65 years who received an inactivated influenza vaccine.

This clonotype appeared once. The chain is built from TRBV14 and TRBJ2-1; TRBD2 matches at 9 bases. Germline CDR1 reads SGHDN; CDR2 reads FVKESK. The CDR3 has 15 residues. Trimming took 2 bases from V and 7 from J; bases not matched to a gene: 6. The CDR3 is CASSQKGLAGNEQFF. The CDR3 DNA reads TGTGCCAGCAGCCAAAAAGGGCTAGCGGGAAATGAGCAGTTCTTC. Variable domain in full (rest from reference TRBV14 and TRBJ2-1): EAGVTQFPSHSVIEKGQTVTLRCDPISGHDNLYWYRRVMGKEIKFLLHFVKESKQDESGMPNNRFLAERTGGTYSTLKVQPAELEDSGVYFCASSQKGLAGNEQFFGPGTRLTVL.

The rearrangement links TRBV6-5 to TRBJ2-3; D possibly corresponds to TRBD2 (6 bases). CDR1 and CDR2 from the germline V gene are MNHEY and SVGAGI. V was cut by 6 bases and J by 6 bases, with 13 bases left in between. This CDR3 comprises 13 residues. The CDR3 protein is CASSYPGDDTQYF. As DNA, the CDR3 is TGTGCCAGCAGCTACCCGGGGGATGATACGCAGTATTTT.

This chain uses TRBV5-5 with TRBJ2-4; TRBD1 agrees at 10 bases. The V and J ends lost 1 base and 7 bases, in that order; junction bases with no gene match: 5. CDR3 size: 15 residues. Germline CDR1 SGHKS, CDR2 YYEKEE (reference sequence). The CDR3 sequence: CASSLYPDRGNIQYF. The CDR3 DNA sequence: TGTGCCAGCAGCTTGTACCCGGACAGGGGGAACATTCAGTACTTC. The variable domain in full, with the rest retrieved from reference TRBV5-5 and TRBJ2-4, is DAGVTQSPTHLIKTRGQQVTLRCSPISGHKSVSWYQQVLGQGPQFIFQYYEKEERGRGNFPDRFSARQFPNYSSELNVNALLLGDSALYLCASSLYPDRGNIQYFGAGTRLSVL.

CDR3 DNA: TGTGCCAGTAGGACGGGACGGAATAGCAATCAGCCCCAGCATTTT. Translating it yields CASRTGRNSNQPQHF. The chain recombines TRBV19 with TRBJ1-5; TRBD1 might be the D (5 bases). Trimming left V 6 bases short and J 0 bases short, with 12 bases between. The CDR3 loop spans 15 amino acids. The V gene's germline CDR1 is LNHDA and CDR2 SQIVND (reference sequence). Drawing the rest from reference TRBV19 and TRBJ1-5, the complete variable domain is DGGITQSPKYLFRKEGQNVTLSCEQNLNHDAMYWYRQDPGQGLRLIYYSQIVNDFQKGDIAEGYSVSREKKESFPLTVTSAQKNPTAFYLCASRTGRNSNQPQHFGDGTRLSIL.

This chain links TRBV18 with TRBJ2-7; maybe TRBD2 (5 bases). This CDR3 spans 13 amino acids. Germline CDR1 KGHSH, CDR2 LQKENI. Between the trimmed V and J ends, which lost 1 base and 5 bases, there was a span of 9 bases. The CDR3: CASSPRIGDEQYF. DNA for the CDR3: TGTGCCAGCTCACCACGGATCGGGGACGAGCAGTACTTC.

V is TRBV10-3 and J is TRBJ1-3; 7 bases are a match to TRBD1. Germline CDR1 and CDR2: ENHRY and SYGVKD. V shed 9 bases, J shed 0 bases, and the junction held 11 bases outside the gene matches. The CDR3 is made up of 16 amino acids. CDR3 in amino acids: CAMGQGGLLSGNTIYF. CDR3 bases: TGTGCCATGGGACAAGGGGGCCTGCTCTCTGGAAACACCATATATTTT.

The chain recombines TRBV11-2 with TRBJ2-1, with a possible D match to TRBD1 (5 bases). CDR3 length: 14 amino acids. Germline CDR1 and CDR2: SGHAT and FQNNGV. V was clipped by 8 bases and J by 5 bases, with 16 bases between them. CDR3 loop: CASPNQGNHNEQFF. The CDR3 DNA sequence: TGTGCCAGCCCCAACCAGGGAAATCACAATGAGCAGTTCTTC.

The chain carries TRBV5-1 and TRBJ2-1; 10 bases match TRBD2. Germline lookup yields CDR1 SGHRS and CDR2 YFSETQ. CDR3 length: 16 amino acids. V gave up 2 bases and J gave up 2 bases; unmatched junction bases: 4. The CDR3: CASSFLAGDPYNEQFF. In DNA form, the CDR3 reads TGCGCCAGCAGCTTTCTAGCGGGGGACCCCTACAATGAGCAGTTCTTC.

The gene calls are TRBV4-3 and TRBJ2-7, with TRBD2 matching 12 bases. The CDR3 spans 16 residues. V was clipped by 2 bases and J by 6 bases; unmatched bases: 8. The germline V gene encodes CDR1 LGHNA and CDR2 YSLEER. This CDR3 is CASSQTPSGRAGEQYF. The CDR3 coding sequence is TGCGCCAGCAGCCAAACCCCTAGCGGGAGGGCCGGCGAGCAGTACTTC.

This clonotype has more than one count but fewer than ten. The chain recombines TRBV7-2 with TRBJ2-1; 8 bases agree with TRBD2. The J segment lost 8 bases and the V segment lost 3 bases, leaving 6 bases of the junction unmatched. Germline V gene lookup returns CDR1 SGHTA and CDR2 FQGNSA. CDR3 length: 14 amino acids. CDR3 coding DNA: TGTGCCAGCAGCTTGAATAGCGGGATCGATGAGCAGTTCTTC. Translated: CASSLNSGIDEQFF.

The V gene is TRBV6-2 or TRBV6-3, the J gene TRBJ2-3; D gene unclear. V was cut by 7 bases and J by 3 bases, with 11 bases left in between. Germline lookup yields CDR1 MNHEY and CDR2 SVGEGT. This CDR3 spans 13 amino acids. CDR3 in DNA: TGTGCCAGCACGATCCGACAAACAGATACGCAGTATTTT. Translated, it gives CASTIRQTDTQYF.

This clonotype was counted only a few times. The CDR3 loop is CAISESGAGGYEQYF. The DNA for the CDR3 is TGTGCCATCAGTGAGTCGGGAGCGGGAGGGTACGAGCAGTACTTC. The chain employs TRBV10-3 and TRBJ2-7; 10 bases map to TRBD2. The germline CDR1 and CDR2 sequences are ENHRY and SYGVKD. CDR3 length equals 15 residues. The junction had 3 bases not matched to a gene; V was cut back by 0 bases and J by 4 bases.

This clonotype was seen a few times. This chain connects TRBV20-1 to TRBJ1-2, with D possibly TRBD1 on 6 matching bases. This CDR3 is 20 amino acids long. V lost 0 bases to trimming and J lost 4 bases, with 30 bases between them. The germline V gene has CDR1 DFQATT and CDR2 SNEGSKA (reference sequence). CDR3 residues: CSARDFGGRPGVQGGYGYTF. CDR3 coding DNA: TGCAGTGCTAGAGATTTCGGGGGGCGCCCAGGGGTCCAAGGCGGCTATGGCTACACCTTC.

This clonotype was seen at least ten times. V gene TRBV7-9 combines with J gene TRBJ1-6; unclear D gene. The CDR3 contains 14 residues. The germline V and J ends were trimmed by 1 base and 7 bases, with 8 bases remaining between them. Germline V lookup: CDR1 SEHNR, CDR2 FQNEAQ (reference sequence). CDR3 DNA sequence: TGTGCCAGCAGCTTAGATATTAACAATTCACCCCTCCACTTT. It specifies CASSLDINNSPLHF.

The CDR3 protein is CASSVTGTTNSPLHF. Written as DNA, the CDR3 is TGCGCCAGCAGTGTAACCGGGACGACAAATTCACCCCTCCACTTT. The chain employs TRBV10-2 and TRBJ1-6; D might be TRBD1 (5 bases). Deletions cut 4 bases from V and 7 bases from J, with 14 bases between. In germline, CDR1 is WSHSY, CDR2 SAAADI. The CDR3 runs 15 residues.

This clonotype was picked up a small number of times. The V gene is TRBV5-1, the J gene TRBJ2-3; no reliable D call. Trimming shortened V by 6 bases and J by 0 bases, and 11 bases separated the two germline ends. Per germline, CDR1 SGHRS and CDR2 YFSETQ. This CDR3 is 14 amino acids long. The CDR3 protein is CASMAGSSTDTQYF. For the CDR3, the DNA is TGCGCCAGCATGGCTGGTTCGAGCACAGATACGCAGTATTTT.

The sample holds many counts of this clonotype. V and J are TRBV5-5 and TRBJ2-5; no firm D call. V shed 4 bases and J shed 5 bases, with 12 bases lying between them. The CDR3 loop spans 13 amino acids. Germline V gene sequence: CDR1 SGHKS, CDR2 YYEKEE (reference sequence). CDR3 DNA sequence: TGTGCCAGCAGCCCACCGACCCGGGAGACCCAGTACTTC. Residues: CASSPPTRETQYF.

This chain uses TRBV15 with TRBJ2-1; the match to TRBD2 covers 13 bases. The CDR3 is 16 amino acids. V shed 3 bases and J 5 bases; nucleotides not matched to a gene: 4. Germline CDR1 LNHNV, CDR2 YYDKDF (reference sequence). DNA of the CDR3: TGTGCCACCAGCAGTCCGGGACTAGCGGGACACAATGAGCAGTTCTTC. This gives the protein CATSSPGLAGHNEQFF.

The chain uses TRBV4-2 and TRBJ2-5; 10 positions agree with TRBD2. The CDR3 totals 16 residues. CDR1 is LGHNA, CDR2 YNFKEQ, per germline. V trimming: 0 bases; J trimming: 4 bases; junction bases outside the gene matches: 5. The CDR3 loop reads CASSQDQLAGIETQYF. The CDR3 DNA reads as TGTGCCAGCAGCCAAGATCAACTAGCGGGAATAGAGACCCAGTACTTC.

The chain is built from TRBV27 and TRBJ2-1, with 14 bases matching TRBD2. In germline, CDR1 is MNHEY, CDR2 SMNVEV (reference sequence). V shed 3 bases and J 5 bases; nucleotides not matched to a gene: 3. The CDR3 length is 16 residues. CDR3 protein: CASSFGTSGGHNEQFF. The CDR3, as DNA: TGTGCCAGCAGTTTTGGGACTAGCGGGGGTCACAATGAGCAGTTCTTC.

There are many counts of this clonotype. The chain uses TRBV5-5 and TRBJ2-3; a possible D gene is TRBD1 (6 bases). The V end lost 5 bases, the J end lost 6 bases, and 19 bases lay between the germline ends. The CDR3 consists of 15 residues. The germline V gene encodes CDR1 SGHKS and CDR2 YYEKEE (reference sequence). CDR3 in DNA: TGTGCCAGCAGAGTAGCACAACTAGGGGGTGATACGCAGTATTTT. As protein: CASRVAQLGGDTQYF.

This clonotype was detected ten times or more. CDR3 amino acids: CASSWQRTGANTGELFF. The DNA of the CDR3 is TGTGCCAGCAGCTGGCAGAGGACAGGCGCGAACACCGGGGAGCTGTTTTTT. This chain uses TRBV5-5 with TRBJ2-2; 7 bases fit TRBD1. Trimming cost V 3 bases and J 0 bases; bases outside gene matches: 8. Germline V CDR1 and CDR2: SGHKS, YYEKEE (reference sequence). The CDR3 consists of 17 residues.

This clonotype was picked up a small number of times. CDR3 in amino acids: CASSLALAGVVQETQYF. For the CDR3, the DNA is TGTGCCAGCAGCTTAGCGCTAGCGGGAGTGGTTCAAGAGACCCAGTACTTC. The chain is built from TRBV7-2 and TRBJ2-5; 10 bases are a match to TRBD2. CDR1 and CDR2 from the germline V gene are SGHTA and FQGNSA. The junction had 6 bases not matched to a gene; V was cut back by 0 bases and J by 2 bases. This CDR3 is built from 17 residues.

This clonotype occurred many times. This chain uses TRBV4-3 with TRBJ1-2, with D uncertain. The CDR3 contains 15 residues. V was clipped by 4 bases and J by 0 bases, with 12 bases between them. CDR1 and CDR2 (germline): LGHNA, YSLEER. CDR3 bases: TGCGCCAGCAGCCCCCAGGTTATCGCTAACTATGGCTACACCTTC. It specifies CASSPQVIANYGYTF.

The genes are TRBV30 and TRBJ1-2; 10 bases map to TRBD1. CDR1 and CDR2 (germline): GTSNPN, SVGIG (reference sequence). J was trimmed by 8 bases and V by 3 bases; bases with no gene match: 6. The CDR3 sequence is 13 residues long. The CDR3 protein is CAWRWDRGGGYTF. The CDR3 nucleotides are TGTGCCTGGAGGTGGGACAGGGGAGGCGGCTACACCTTC.

This clonotype has more than one count but fewer than ten. The chain employs TRBV7-6 and TRBJ2-4, with unresolved D. The CDR3 loop spans 16 amino acids. V dropped 6 bases and J dropped 1 base, with 16 bases sitting between them. Germline V gives CDR1 SGHVS, CDR2 FNYEAQ. In DNA, the CDR3 is TGTGCCAGCAGTCGAGGACCGTTGATTGCCAAAAACATTCAGTACTTC. It encodes CASSRGPLIAKNIQYF.

This clonotype was seen only a few times. The chain links TRBV27 to TRBJ2-1, with 10 positions matching TRBD2. The CDR3 loop spans 16 amino acids. J lost 2 bases, V lost 0 bases, and 1 base had no gene match. Germline V lookup: CDR1 MNHEY, CDR2 SMNVEV (reference sequence). The chain's CDR3 is CASSLSLAGAYNEQFF. The CDR3 bases are TGTGCCAGCAGTTTATCCCTAGCGGGAGCCTACAATGAGCAGTTCTTC.